This T cell receptor beta chain was documented in a study of blood T cell repertoires in COVID-19. Across the study: Material from acute and convalescent COVID-19 was sourced from the United States, Italy and Spain. PBMCs, B-cell-depleted T cells, or T cells were the source of the cDNA or gDNA that made up the material.

The CDR3 has 15 amino acids. Germline-derived CDR1 and CDR2 are MNHEY and SMNVEV (reference sequence). Trimming took 5 bases from V and 0 from J; bases not matched to a gene: 6. Per the original data handling: Amplification of reference gene primers provided the estimated nucleated cell counts. TCRdb's copy holds only in-frame clones and misses some; the assay was immunoSEQ multiplex PCR. D and trimming were read from the DNA, whereas the V and J calls and clone size are those reported in that table. The sample carries about 220,000 clones, 84% recorded once. This chain uses TRBV27 with TRBJ2-7; 8 nucleotides align to TRBD2. The clonotype was recovered from a man younger than 45 with active or convalescent COVID-19. The source material was peripheral blood. CDR3 sequence (DNA): TGTGCCAGCAGTCCAATAGCGGGGAGCTCCTACGAGCAGTACTTC. This gives the protein CASSPIAGSSYEQYF.